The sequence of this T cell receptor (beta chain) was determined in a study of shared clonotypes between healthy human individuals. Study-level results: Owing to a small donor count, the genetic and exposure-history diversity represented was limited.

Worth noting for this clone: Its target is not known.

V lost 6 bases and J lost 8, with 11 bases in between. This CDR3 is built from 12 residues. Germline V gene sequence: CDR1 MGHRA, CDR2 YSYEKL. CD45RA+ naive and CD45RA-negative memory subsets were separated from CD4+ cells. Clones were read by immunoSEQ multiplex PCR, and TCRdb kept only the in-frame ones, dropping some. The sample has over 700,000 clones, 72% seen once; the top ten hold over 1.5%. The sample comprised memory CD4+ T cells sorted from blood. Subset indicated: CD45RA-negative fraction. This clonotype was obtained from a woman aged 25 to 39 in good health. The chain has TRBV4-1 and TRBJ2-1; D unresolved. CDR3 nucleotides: TGCGCCAGCAGTCGTCCCATGGATGAGCAGTTCTTC. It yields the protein CASSRPMDEQFF.